One T cell receptor (beta chain) is described in this entry. These data come from a study of control samples from healthy donors and cancer patients. Germline V gene sequence: CDR1 MDHEN, CDR2 SYDVKM. Trimming took 8 bases from V and 5 from J, leaving 9 bases between them. This CDR3 region has 12 residues. TCRdb's copy holds only in-frame clones and misses some; the assay was immunoSEQ multiplex PCR. Of 90,000 to 100,000 clones listed, approximately 84% are singletons. This chain connects TRBV28 to TRBJ2-2, with a tentative D call TRBD2 (6 bases). Sequenced: PBMCs. This clonotype was sampled from a man aged 65-85 years with lung cancer. The CDR3 reads CASRGMTGELFF. CDR3 bases: TGTGCCAGCCGGGGGATGACCGGGGAGCTGTTTTTT.